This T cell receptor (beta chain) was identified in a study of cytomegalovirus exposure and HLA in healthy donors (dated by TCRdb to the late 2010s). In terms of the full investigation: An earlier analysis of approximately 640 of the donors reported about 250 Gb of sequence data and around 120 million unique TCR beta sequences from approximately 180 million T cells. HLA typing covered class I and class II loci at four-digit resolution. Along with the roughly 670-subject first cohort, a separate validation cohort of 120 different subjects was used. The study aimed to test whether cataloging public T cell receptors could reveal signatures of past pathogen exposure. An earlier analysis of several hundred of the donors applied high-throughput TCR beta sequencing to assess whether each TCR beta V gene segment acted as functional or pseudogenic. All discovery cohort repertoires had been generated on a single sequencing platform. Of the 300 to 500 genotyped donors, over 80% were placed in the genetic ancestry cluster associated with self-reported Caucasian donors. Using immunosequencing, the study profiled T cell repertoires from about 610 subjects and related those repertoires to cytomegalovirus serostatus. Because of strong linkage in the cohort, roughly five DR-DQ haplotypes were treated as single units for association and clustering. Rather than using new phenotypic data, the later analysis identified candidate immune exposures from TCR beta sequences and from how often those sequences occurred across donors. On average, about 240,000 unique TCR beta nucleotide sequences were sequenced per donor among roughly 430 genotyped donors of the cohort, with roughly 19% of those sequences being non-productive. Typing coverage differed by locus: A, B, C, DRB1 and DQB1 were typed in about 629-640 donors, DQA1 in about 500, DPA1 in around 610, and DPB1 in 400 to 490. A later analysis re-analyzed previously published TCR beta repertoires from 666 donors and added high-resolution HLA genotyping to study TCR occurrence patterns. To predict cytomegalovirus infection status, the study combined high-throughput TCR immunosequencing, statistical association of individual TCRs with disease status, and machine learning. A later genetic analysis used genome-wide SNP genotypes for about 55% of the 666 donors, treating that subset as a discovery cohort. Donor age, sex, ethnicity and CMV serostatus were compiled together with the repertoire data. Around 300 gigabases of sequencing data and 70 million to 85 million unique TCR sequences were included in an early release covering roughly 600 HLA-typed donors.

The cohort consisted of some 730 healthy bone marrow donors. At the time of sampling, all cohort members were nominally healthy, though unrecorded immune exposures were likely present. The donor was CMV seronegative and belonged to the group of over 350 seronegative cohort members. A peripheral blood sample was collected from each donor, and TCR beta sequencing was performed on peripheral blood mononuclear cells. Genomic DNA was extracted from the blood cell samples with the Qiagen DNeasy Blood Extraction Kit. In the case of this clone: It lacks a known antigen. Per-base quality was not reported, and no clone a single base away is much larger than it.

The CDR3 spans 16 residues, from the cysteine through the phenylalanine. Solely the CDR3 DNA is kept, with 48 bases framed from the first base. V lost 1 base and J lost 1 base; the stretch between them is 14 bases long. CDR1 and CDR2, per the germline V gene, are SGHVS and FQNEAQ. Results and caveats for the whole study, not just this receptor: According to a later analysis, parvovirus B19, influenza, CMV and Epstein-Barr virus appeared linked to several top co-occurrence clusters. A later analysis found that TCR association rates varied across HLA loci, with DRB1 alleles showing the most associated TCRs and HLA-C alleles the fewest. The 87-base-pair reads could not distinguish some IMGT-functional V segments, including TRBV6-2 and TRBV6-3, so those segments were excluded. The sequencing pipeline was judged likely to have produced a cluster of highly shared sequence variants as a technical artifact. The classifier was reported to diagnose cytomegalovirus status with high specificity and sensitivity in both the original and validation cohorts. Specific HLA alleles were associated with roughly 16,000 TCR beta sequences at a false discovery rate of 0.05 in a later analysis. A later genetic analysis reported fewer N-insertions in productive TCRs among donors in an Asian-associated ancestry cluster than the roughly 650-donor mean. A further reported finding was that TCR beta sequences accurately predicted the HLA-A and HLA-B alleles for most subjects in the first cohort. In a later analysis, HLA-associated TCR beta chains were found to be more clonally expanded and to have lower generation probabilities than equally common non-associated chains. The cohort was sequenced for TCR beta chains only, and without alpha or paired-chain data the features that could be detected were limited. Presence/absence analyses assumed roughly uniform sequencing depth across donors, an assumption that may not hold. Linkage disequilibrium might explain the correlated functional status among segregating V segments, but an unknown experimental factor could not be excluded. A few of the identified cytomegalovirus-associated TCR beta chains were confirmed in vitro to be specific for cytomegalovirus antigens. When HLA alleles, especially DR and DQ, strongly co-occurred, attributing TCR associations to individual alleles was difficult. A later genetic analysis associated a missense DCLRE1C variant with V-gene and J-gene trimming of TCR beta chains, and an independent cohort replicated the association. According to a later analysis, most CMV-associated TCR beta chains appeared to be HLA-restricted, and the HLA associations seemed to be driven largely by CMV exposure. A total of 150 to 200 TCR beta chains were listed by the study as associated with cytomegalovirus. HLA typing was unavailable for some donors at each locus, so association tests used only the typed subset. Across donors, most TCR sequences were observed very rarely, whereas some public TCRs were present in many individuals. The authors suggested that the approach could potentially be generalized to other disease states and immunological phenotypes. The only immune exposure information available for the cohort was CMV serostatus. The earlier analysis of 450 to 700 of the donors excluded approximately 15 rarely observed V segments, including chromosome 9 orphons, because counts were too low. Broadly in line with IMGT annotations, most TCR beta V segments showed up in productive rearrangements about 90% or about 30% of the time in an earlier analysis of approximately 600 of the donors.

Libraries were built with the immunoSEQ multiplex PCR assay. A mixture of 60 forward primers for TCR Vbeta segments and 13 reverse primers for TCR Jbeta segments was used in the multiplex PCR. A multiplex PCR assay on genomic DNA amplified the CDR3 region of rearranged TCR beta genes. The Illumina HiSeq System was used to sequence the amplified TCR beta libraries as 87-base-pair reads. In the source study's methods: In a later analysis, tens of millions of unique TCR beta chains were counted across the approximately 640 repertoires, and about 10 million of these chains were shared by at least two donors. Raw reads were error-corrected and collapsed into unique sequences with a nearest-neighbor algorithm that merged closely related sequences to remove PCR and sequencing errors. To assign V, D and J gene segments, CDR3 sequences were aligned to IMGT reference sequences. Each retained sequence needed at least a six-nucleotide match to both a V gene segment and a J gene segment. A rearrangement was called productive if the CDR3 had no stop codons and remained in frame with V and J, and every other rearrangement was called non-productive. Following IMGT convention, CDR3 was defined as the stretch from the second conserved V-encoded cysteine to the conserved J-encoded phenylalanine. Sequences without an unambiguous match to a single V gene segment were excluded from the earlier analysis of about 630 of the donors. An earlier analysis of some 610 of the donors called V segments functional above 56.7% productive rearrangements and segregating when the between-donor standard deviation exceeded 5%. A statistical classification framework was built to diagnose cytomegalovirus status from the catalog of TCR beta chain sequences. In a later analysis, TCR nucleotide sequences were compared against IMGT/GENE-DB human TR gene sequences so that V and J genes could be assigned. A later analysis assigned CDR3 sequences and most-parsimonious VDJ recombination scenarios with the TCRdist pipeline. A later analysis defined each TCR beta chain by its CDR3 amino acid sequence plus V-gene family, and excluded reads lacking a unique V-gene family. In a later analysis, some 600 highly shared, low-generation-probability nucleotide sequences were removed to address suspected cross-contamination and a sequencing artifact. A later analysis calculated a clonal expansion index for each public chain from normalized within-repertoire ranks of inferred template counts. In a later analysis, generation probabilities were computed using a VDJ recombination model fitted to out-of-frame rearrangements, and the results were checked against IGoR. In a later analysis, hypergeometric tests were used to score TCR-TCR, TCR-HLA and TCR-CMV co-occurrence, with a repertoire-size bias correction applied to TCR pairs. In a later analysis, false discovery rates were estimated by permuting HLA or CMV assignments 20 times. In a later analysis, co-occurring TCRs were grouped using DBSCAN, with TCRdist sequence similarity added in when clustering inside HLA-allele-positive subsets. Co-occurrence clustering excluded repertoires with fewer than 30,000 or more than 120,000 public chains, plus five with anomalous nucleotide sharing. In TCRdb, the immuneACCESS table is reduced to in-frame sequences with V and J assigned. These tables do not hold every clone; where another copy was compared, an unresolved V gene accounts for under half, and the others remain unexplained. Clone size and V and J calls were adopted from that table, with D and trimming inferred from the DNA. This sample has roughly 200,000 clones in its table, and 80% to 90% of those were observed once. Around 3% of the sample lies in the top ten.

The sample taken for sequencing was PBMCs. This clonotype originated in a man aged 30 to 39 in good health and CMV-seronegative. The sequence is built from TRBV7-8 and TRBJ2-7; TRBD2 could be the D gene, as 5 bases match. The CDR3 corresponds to CASSLGDGGGSYEQYF. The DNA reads TGTGCCAGCAGCTTAGGAGACGGCGGCGGGTCCTACGAGCAGTACTTC. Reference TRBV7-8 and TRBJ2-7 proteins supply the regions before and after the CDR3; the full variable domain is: GAGVSQSPRYKVAKRGQDVALRCDPISGHVSLFWYQQALGQGPEFLTYFQNEAQLDKSGLPSDRFFAERPEGSVSTLKIQRTQQEDSAVYLCASSLGDGGGSYEQYFGPGTRLTVT.